The 20 T cell receptor beta chains below were found in one sample sequenced in a study of T cell repertoires in cytomegalovirus infection. One entry per CDR3 protein, called by TCRdb with MiXCR from the reads. The table has more than 85,000 distinct CDR3 sequences, about 15% seen once. Sequencing was carried out using PBMCs. These TCRs come from a human donor in good health (CMV status not recorded). Some clones in this sample may be carry-over from other donors' samples.

This clonotype has more than one count but fewer than ten. The chain links TRBV5-5 to TRBJ2-5, with TRBD2 identical over 13 bases. The CDR3 sequence is 15 residues long. J lost 7 bases, V lost 0 bases, and 3 bases had no gene match. Germline CDR1 reads SGHKS; CDR2 reads YYEKEE (reference sequence). CDR3 amino acids: CASSLGTSGGLTQYF. The CDR3 region has the DNA TGTGCCAGCAGCTTGGGGACTAGCGGGGGCCTGACCCAGTACTTC.

This clonotype has just a few counts. This chain joins TRBV2 and TRBJ1-1; TRBD1 matches at 7 bases. Trimming at V came to 7 bases and at J to 4 bases, leaving 9 bases not matched to a gene. There are 14 residues in the CDR3. The germline CDR1 and CDR2 sequences are SNHLY and FYNNEI. The chain's CDR3 is CASNPEGAVTEAFF. In DNA form, the CDR3 reads TGTGCCAGCAACCCGGAGGGGGCGGTCACTGAAGCTTTCTTT.

The chain recombines TRBV20-1 with TRBJ1-2; D ambiguous. V was clipped by 1 base and J by 2 bases, with 14 bases between them. The CDR3 totals 15 residues. Germline V gene data show CDR1 as DFQATT and CDR2 as SNEGSKA (reference sequence). CDR3 nucleotides: TGCAGTGCTAGAGCCCCCGCCGGGAACAACTATGGCTACACCTTC. It translates to CSARAPAGNNYGYTF.

The rearrangement links TRBV20-1 to TRBJ1-1; D is undetermined. V lost 1 base and J 4 bases, leaving 7 bases between the germline ends. Germline V lookup: CDR1 DFQATT, CDR2 SNEGSKA (reference sequence). This CDR3 comprises 12 residues. This CDR3 reads CSARGESTEAFF. CDR3 in DNA: TGCAGTGCTAGAGGGGAGTCCACTGAAGCTTTCTTT.

The chain is built from TRBV5-5 and TRBJ1-2; weak D call: TRBD1 (5 bases). The germline CDR1 and CDR2 sequences are SGHKS and YYEKEE (reference sequence). V was cut by 4 bases and J by 6 bases, with 22 bases left in between. CDR3 length: 16 residues. DNA for the CDR3: TGTGCCAGCAGCGTGGGACGGTGGACTGTAGGTGATGGCTACACCTTC. Protein product: CASSVGRWTVGDGYTF.

V usage is TRBV10-3 and J usage is TRBJ1-1, with 8 bases fitting TRBD1. This CDR3 contains 15 residues. The V segment lost 2 bases and the J segment 1 base; nucleotides outside the gene matches: 3. CDR1 and CDR2 (germline): ENHRY, SYGVKD. CDR3 bases: TGTGCCATCAGTGAGCCCGACAGGGGGAACACTGAAGCTTTCTTT. It specifies CAISEPDRGNTEAFF.

In its sample, this clonotype was seen once. The V gene is TRBV7-2, the J gene TRBJ2-5; D ambiguous. V was pared by 2 bases and J by 0 bases, with 10 bases between. This CDR3 contains 15 residues. Germline V gene data show CDR1 as SGHTA and CDR2 as FQGNSA. The CDR3 DNA sequence: TGTGCCAGCAGCTTATTTGGTTATAACCAAGAGACCCAGTACTTC. Its translation is CASSLFGYNQETQYF. The whole variable domain, filled in from reference TRBV7-2 and TRBJ2-5, reads GAGVSQSPSNKVTEKGKDVELRCDPISGHTALYWYRQSLGQGLEFLIYFQGNSAPDKSGLPSDRFSAERTGGSVSTLTIQRTQQEDSAVYLCASSLFGYNQETQYFGPGTRLLVL.

Concerning this clonotype itself: Relative to the germline gene, one junction end is altered; a read error may explain this. The rearrangement joins TRBV5-6 to TRBJ2-2; 9 bases map to TRBD1. Germline lookup yields CDR1 SGHDT and CDR2 YYEEEE. The CDR3 consists of 16 residues. CDR3 sequence (DNA): TGTGCCAGCAGTGGGAGACTACAGGGGGCTGGCGGGGATCTGTTTTTT. The encoded protein is CASSGRLQGAGGDLFF.

This clonotype was counted at least ten times. The rearrangement uses TRBV7-2 and TRBJ1-2; D perhaps matches TRBD1 (5 bases). Per germline, CDR1 SGHTA and CDR2 FQGNSA. The ends were cut back, 0 bases at V and 8 bases at J, with 10 bases in the middle. CDR3 length equals 13 residues. CDR3 region: CASSLAGGGGYTF. In nucleotides, the CDR3 is TGTGCCAGCAGCTTAGCGGGCGGGGGAGGCTACACCTTC.

In this sample, this clonotype turned up a few times. The genes are TRBV7-3 and TRBJ2-4; D unclear. Germline CDR1 and CDR2: SGHTA and FQGTGA. V was pared by 5 bases and J by 2 bases, with 19 bases between. There are 17 residues in the CDR3. The CDR3 sequence: CASSPGRQTKPKNIQYF. The CDR3 DNA follows: TGTGCCAGCAGCCCAGGACGGCAGACCAAACCCAAAAACATTCAGTACTTC.

The CDR3 loop is CASSLWANEQFF. CDR3 in DNA: TGTGCCAGCAGCTTATGGGCCAATGAGCAGTTCTTC. V usage is TRBV7-2 and J usage is TRBJ2-1; D not certain. Trimming stripped 2 bases from V and 6 bases from J, with 5 bases between. From germline, CDR1 is SGHTA and CDR2 FQGNSA. CDR3 length: 12 residues.

This clonotype was seen at least ten times. The rearrangement links TRBV7-2 to TRBJ1-1, with a tentative D call TRBD1 (5 bases). The CDR3 is 16 residues long. The ends were cut back, 5 bases at V and 0 bases at J, with 16 bases in the middle. The V gene's germline CDR1 is SGHTA and CDR2 FQGNSA. The CDR3: CASSQGPNRLNTEAFF. The CDR3 region has the DNA TGTGCCAGCAGCCAGGGCCCGAACAGGTTGAACACTGAAGCTTTCTTT. The full variable domain, rest sourced from reference TRBV7-2 and TRBJ1-1, is GAGVSQSPSNKVTEKGKDVELRCDPISGHTALYWYRQSLGQGLEFLIYFQGNSAPDKSGLPSDRFSAERTGGSVSTLTIQRTQQEDSAVYLCASSQGPNRLNTEAFFGQGTRLTVV.

The V and J genes are TRBV15 and TRBJ1-3, with a weak D call TRBD1 (5 bases). This CDR3 is 15 amino acids long. Trimming took 2 bases from V and 2 from J, leaving 10 bases between them. Germline CDR1 reads LNHNV; CDR2 reads YYDKDF (reference sequence). The CDR3 is CATSRYQGPGNTIYF. The CDR3 DNA reads TGTGCCACCAGCAGATACCAGGGACCTGGAAACACCATATATTTT.

A few counts support this clonotype. This rearrangement joins TRBV29-1 to TRBJ2-1; no clear D gene. The CDR3 totals 10 residues. The V gene lost 6 bases and the J gene lost 5 bases, with 5 bases spanning the gap. Germline V gives CDR1 SQVTM, CDR2 ANQGSEA. The CDR3 DNA follows: TGCAGCGTAAGCCACAATGAGCAGTTCTTC. It is translated as CSVSHNEQFF.

The rearrangement joins TRBV30 to TRBJ1-5, with 7 positions matching TRBD1. The CDR3 sequence is 16 residues long. CDR1 and CDR2 (germline): GTSNPN, SVGIG (reference sequence). V dropped 2 bases and J dropped 3; count of bases not matched to a gene: 10. CDR3 DNA sequence: TGTGCCTGGAGTCTGACCGGGACAGTTAACAATCAGCCCCAGCATTTT. Translating it yields CAWSLTGTVNNQPQHF.

This clonotype was recorded a few times. The rearrangement links TRBV20-1 to TRBJ2-7; weak D call: TRBD1 (6 bases). Germline V gene lookup returns CDR1 DFQATT and CDR2 SNEGSKA (reference sequence). This CDR3 has 14 amino acids. V lost 6 bases to trimming and J lost 5 bases, with 20 bases between them. The CDR3 loop is CSAPRQVGSNEQYF. The CDR3 bases are TGCAGTGCCCCAAGACAGGTGGGATCGAACGAGCAGTACTTC.

J is TRBJ2-4 and V is TRBV4-1; D might be TRBD2 (6 bases). The CDR3 consists of 12 residues. V shed 3 bases and J shed 10 bases, with 10 bases lying between them. Germline V lookup: CDR1 MGHRA, CDR2 YSYEKL. CDR3 sequence: CASSQTRGIQYF. The CDR3 nucleotides read TGCGCCAGCAGCCAGACCCGGGGGATTCAGTACTTC.

This clonotype was detected ten times or more. This chain joins TRBV5-1 and TRBJ1-1; TRBD1 is a possible D gene (5 bases). From germline, CDR1 is SGHRS and CDR2 YFSETQ. CDR3 size: 13 residues. The V end lost 5 bases, the J end lost 1 base, and 9 bases lay between the germline ends. In nucleotides, the CDR3 is TGCGCCAGCAGAAAAACAGGGAACACTGAAGCTTTCTTT. The encoded protein is CASRKTGNTEAFF.

This rearrangement joins TRBV7-9 to TRBJ2-7; D gene uncertain. The CDR3 is 15 amino acids. Deletions cut 1 base from V and 2 bases from J, with 12 bases between. Per germline, CDR1 SEHNR and CDR2 FQNEAQ (reference sequence). The CDR3, as DNA: TGTGCCAGCAGCTTAGTACGGGTTTCGACCTACGAGCAGTACTTC. This translates into CASSLVRVSTYEQYF.

A few counts support this clonotype. V gene TRBV20-1 combines with J gene TRBJ2-3, with a tentative D call TRBD2 (6 bases). CDR1 is DFQATT and CDR2 is SNEGSKA in the germline V gene (reference sequence). The CDR3 runs 13 residues. V lost 7 bases, J lost 8 bases, and 19 bases lay in between. The CDR3 loop reads CSGVLGGRGTQYF. The CDR3 DNA sequence: TGCAGTGGAGTGTTGGGGGGTCGTGGTACGCAGTATTTT.